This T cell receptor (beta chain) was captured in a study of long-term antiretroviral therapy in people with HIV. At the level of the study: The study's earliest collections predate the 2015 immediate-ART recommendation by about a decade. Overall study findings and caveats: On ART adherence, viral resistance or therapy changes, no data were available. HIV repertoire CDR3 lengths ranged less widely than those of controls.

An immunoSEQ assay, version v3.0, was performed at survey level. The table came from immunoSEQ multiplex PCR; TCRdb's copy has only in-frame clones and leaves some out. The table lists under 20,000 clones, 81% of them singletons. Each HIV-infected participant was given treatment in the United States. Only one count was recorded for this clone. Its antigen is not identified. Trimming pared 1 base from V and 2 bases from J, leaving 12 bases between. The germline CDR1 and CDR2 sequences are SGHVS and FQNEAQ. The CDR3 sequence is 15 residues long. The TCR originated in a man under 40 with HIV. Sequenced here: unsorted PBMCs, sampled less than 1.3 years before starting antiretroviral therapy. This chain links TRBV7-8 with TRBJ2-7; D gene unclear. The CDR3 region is CASSLGTSETYEQYF. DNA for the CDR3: TGTGCCAGCAGCTTAGGGACCTCCGAAACCTACGAGCAGTACTTC.